This entry is about one T cell receptor beta chain. There are a few counts of this clone. No cognate antigen has been identified for it. The record has no base qualities; no much larger clone is one base away. The sample belongs to a study of blood T cell repertoires in COVID-19 (dated by TCRdb to the early 2020s). At the level of the whole study: Samples from collaborators originated in the United States, Italy and Spain and spanned both the acute and convalescent phases of COVID-19. The material from the prospective study consisted of cDNA or gDNA derived from T cells, B-cell-depleted T cells, or PBMCs. The dataset comprised deeply sampled blood TCRbeta repertoires from subjects exposed to, actively infected with, or recovered from COVID-19. A freely available public database, intended as a resource for researchers studying the immune response to SARS-CoV-2, is where the repertoires were released. The samples were drawn from the first 160 participants of the ongoing ImmuneRACE study and from under 1,500 subjects provided by 6 global collaborators. Nearly every sample came with metadata listing a de-identified subject ID, COVID-19 status, age in years and sex. Where available, HLA class I and class II types were taken from metadata supplied by the sample provider and were not determined by assay-based typing. General findings and caveats noted by the study authors: The amount of clinical and demographic metadata varied by source and participant and was provided uncurated.

The immunoSEQ Assay, a bias-controlled multiplex PCR, was used to amplify TCRbeta CDR3 regions from genomic DNA. For the original study's pipeline: The number of nucleated cells in each sample was estimated by amplification of reference gene primers within the assay. To quantify the absolute abundance of each unique TCRbeta CDR3 rearrangement, sequence reads were collapsed and filtered. Productive Simpson clonality was computed per sample as the square root of Simpson's diversity index over productive rearrangements. TCRdb limited this immuneACCESS table to in-frame rearrangements with V and J called. A share of clones is missing; checked studies link under half to unresolved V genes, and the rest is unexplained. V and J calls and clone size are those listed in that table; D and trimming were worked out from the DNA. Across this sample there are approximately 160,000 clones, with roughly 84% seen only once. The top ten constitute roughly 8% of the sample.

Enrolling through a virtual design, the prospective study's participants ranged in age from roughly 18 to 95 years and lived across 24 United States geographic areas. Cohort assignment in the prospective study relied on participant-reported clinical history from a screening survey and a study questionnaire. For ImmuneRACE Cohort 3, a participant was defined as recovered based on two consecutive negative NP/OP PCR tests, clearance by a healthcare professional, or resolution of symptoms. In the prospective study, whole blood, serum and a nasopharyngeal or oropharyngeal swab were collected from each participant by mobile phlebotomists. Additional blood draws and questionnaires over an approximately 2-month period could optionally be provided by prospective study participants. Before DNA extraction, prospective study blood samples were shipped either frozen or at room temperature. Taken from cysteine to phenylalanine, the CDR3 has 15 residues. Of the read, only the CDR3 DNA is kept; its 45 bases are in frame from base 1. Via the germline V gene, CDR1 is MNHEY and CDR2 SVGAGI. At the junction V is shortened by 7 bases and J by 7 bases, with 19 bases in between.

The sample consisted of PBMCs or T cells enriched from blood (not recorded which). The clonotype was recovered from a woman aged 45-59 years who had recovered from COVID-19. Recombination joined TRBV6-5 with TRBJ2-2; 6 matching bases give a weak D call of TRBD1. The DNA reads as follows: TGTGCCAGCAACACCCCCAGCAGGGGAAACGGGGAGCTGTTTTTT. Translated, it gives CASNTPSRGNGELFF.